This is a list of T cell receptor beta chains from one sample in a study of graft-versus-host responses after intestinal transplantation. Their antigens are not known. The protocol was immunoSEQ multiplex PCR, while the TCRdb copy is restricted to in-frame clones and leaves out a portion. The sample yields about 130,000 clones, roughly nine tenths seen once. The sample was unstimulated CD4+ T cells sorted from spleen or lymph node cells, taken before intestinal transplant. Every receptor here comes from a human donor who received an intestinal transplant. Each CDR3 is given with its conserved first and last residue. A D gene is named only where the DNA matches it firmly. Where a row states a size, it is once, few, many or the class of an expanded clone; other rows omit it.

d_gene,j_gene,abundance,v_gene,CDR3aa,CDR3nt
TRBD2,TRBJ2-3,.,TRBV7-9,CANPPGLAQVDTQYF,TGTGCCAACCCGCCGGGACTAGCACAGGTAGATACGCAGTATTTT
.,TRBJ1-6,.,TRBV11-3,CASSFPRTSESSYNSPLHF,TGTGCCAGCAGCTTCCCCCGGACTTCCGAGAGCTCCTATAATTCACCCCTCCACTTT
TRBD2,TRBJ2-1,.,TRBV18,CASSPGLAGDNEQFF,TGTGCCAGCTCACCAGGGCTAGCGGGGGACAATGAGCAGTTCTTC
.,TRBJ2-1,.,TRBV7-2,CASSLWGGNEQFF,TGTGCCAGCAGCTTATGGGGAGGAAATGAGCAGTTCTTC
.,TRBJ2-7,.,TRBV5-1,CASSLGAGEQYF,TGCGCCAGCAGCTTGGGAGCGGGCGAGCAGTACTTC
.,TRBJ1-2,.,TRBV9,CASSGEGWFRDNYGYTF,TGTGCCAGCAGCGGCGAAGGTTGGTTCCGGGACAACTATGGCTACACCTTC
.,TRBJ1-3,.,TRBV23-1,CASSRHKRGEGGISGNTIYF,TGCGCCAGCAGTCGCCATAAAAGGGGAGAGGGGGGGATCTCTGGAAACACCATATATTTT
.,TRBJ1-5,.,TRBV11-2,CASSLPTGPQHF,TGTGCCAGCAGCTTACCCACAGGGCCCCAGCATTTT
.,TRBJ1-2,.,TRBV6-5,CASGGGWASGYTF,TGTGCCAGCGGCGGCGGATGGGCAAGTGGCTACACCTTC
.,TRBJ2-7,.,TRBV5-1,CASSLDGTYEQYF,TGCGCCAGCAGCTTGGACGGTACCTACGAGCAGTACTTC
.,TRBJ2-2,.,TRBV7-9,CASSLGFRDPLATGELFF,TGTGCCAGCAGCTTAGGATTCCGGGACCCGCTCGCCACCGGGGAGCTGTTTTTT
.,TRBJ1-3,.,TRBV4-1,CASSQLLGGLQPLMSGNTIYF,TGCGCCAGCAGCCAACTACTGGGGGGGCTACAACCCCTAATGTCTGGAAACACCATATATTTT
.,TRBJ2-2,.,TRBV13,CASSPETRSGELFF,TGTGCCAGCAGCCCTGAGACCCGGTCCGGGGAGCTGTTTTTT
TRBD1,TRBJ1-1,.,TRBV7-9,CASSFPTGQANTEAFF,TGTGCCAGCAGCTTCCCGACAGGGCAGGCGAACACTGAAGCTTTCTTT
TRBD2,TRBJ2-3,.,TRBV4-2,CASSQDLYGGDTDTQYF,TGTGCCAGCAGCCAAGATCTATACGGGGGGGACACAGATACGCAGTATTTT
.,TRBJ2-5,.,TRBV18,CASSPIQGGETQYF,TGTGCCAGCTCACCAATACAGGGCGGAGAGACCCAGTACTTC
.,TRBJ2-3,.,TRBV14,CASSPGQSIPDTQYF,TGTGCCAGCAGCCCGGGACAAAGCATTCCAGATACGCAGTATTTT
TRBD2,TRBJ2-3,.,TRBV2,CASSGLAASTDTQYF,TGTGCCAGCAGTGGACTAGCGGCTAGCACAGATACGCAGTATTTT
.,TRBJ1-3,.,TRBV6-4,CASNPDMSSGNTIYF,TGTGCCAGCAACCCCGATATGAGCTCTGGAAACACCATATATTTT
TRBD1,TRBJ2-7,.,TRBV11-2,CASSYSGTGREQYF,TGTGCCAGCAGCTATTCCGGGACAGGGAGGGAGCAGTACTTC
TRBD2,TRBJ2-5,.,TRBV11-2,CASSLVSGGEETQYF,TGTGCCAGCAGCTTAGTTAGCGGGGGGGAAGAGACCCAGTACTTC
TRBD1,TRBJ1-2,once,TRBV9,CTSSIRDRGSGYTF,TGTACCAGCAGCATTCGGGACAGGGGAAGTGGCTACACCTTC
.,TRBJ1-3,.,TRBV9,CASGAPTGVSSGNTIYF,TGTGCCAGCGGGGCCCCCACGGGTGTCAGCTCTGGAAACACCATATATTTT
TRBD1,TRBJ1-1,.,TRBV5-1,CASSLVGGSYTEAFF,TGCGCCAGCAGCTTGGTAGGGGGCAGTTACACTGAAGCTTTCTTT
.,TRBJ1-5,.,TRBV6-5,CASSYSGGTQPQHF,TGTGCCAGCAGTTACTCGGGGGGGACCCAGCCCCAGCATTTT
TRBD1,TRBJ1-1,.,TRBV10-2,CASSSGTVPTEAFF,TGCGCCAGCAGCTCTGGGACAGTACCGACTGAAGCTTTCTTT
TRBD2,TRBJ2-1,once,TRBV4-1,CASSLAGANEQFF,TGCGCCAGCAGCCTAGCGGGGGCAAATGAGCAGTTCTTC
.,TRBJ2-2,once,TRBV9,CASSQATVTGELFF,TGTGCCAGCAGCCAGGCAACCGTCACCGGGGAGCTGTTTTTT
TRBD1,TRBJ2-1,.,TRBV9,CASSVDRGLRDEQFF,TGTGCCAGCAGCGTAGACAGGGGGCTAAGGGATGAGCAGTTCTTC
.,TRBJ2-3,.,TRBV9,CASSVGPGDADTQYF,TGTGCCAGCAGCGTAGGGCCGGGGGACGCAGATACGCAGTATTTT
TRBD2,TRBJ2-5,.,TRBV7-9,CASSSGAGGFGETQYF,TGTGCCAGCAGCTCCGGAGCGGGGGGGTTCGGGGAGACCCAGTACTTC
.,TRBJ2-3,.,TRBV30,CAWTPAGDTQYF,TGTGCCTGGACCCCAGCGGGAGATACGCAGTATTTT
.,TRBJ2-5,once,TRBV4-2,CASSQFGQETQYF,TGTGCCAGCAGCCAATTTGGGCAAGAGACCCAGTACTTC
TRBD2,TRBJ2-1,.,TRBV27,CASSRDSSGVREFF,TGTGCCAGCAGTCGGGACTCTAGCGGGGTGCGGGAGTTCTTC
.,TRBJ2-2,.,TRBV11-3,CASSLEGSLTGELFF,TGTGCCAGCAGCTTAGAGGGCAGCCTCACCGGGGAGCTGTTTTTT
.,TRBJ2-7,.,TRBV20-1,CSASEFYEQYF,TGCAGTGCTTCAGAGTTTTACGAGCAGTACTTC
TRBD1,TRBJ2-2,.,TRBV9,CASSGRQGSANTGELFF,TGTGCCAGCAGCGGAAGACAGGGTTCGGCGAACACCGGGGAGCTGTTTTTT
.,TRBJ2-6,.,TRBV6-5,CASSYWGVSGANVLTF,TGTGCCAGCAGTTACTGGGGGGTTTCTGGGGCCAACGTCCTGACTTTC
.,TRBJ1-2,.,TRBV4-2,CASSQVGGTYGYTF,TGTGCCAGCAGCCAAGTTGGAGGGACCTATGGCTACACCTTC
.,TRBJ2-5,.,TRBV11-2,CASSLPGAYQETQYF,TGTGCCAGCAGCTTACCGGGGGCGTACCAAGAGACCCAGTACTTC
TRBD2,TRBJ2-7,.,TRBV6-6,CASTTGLADYEQYF,TGTGCCAGCACCACTGGACTAGCGGACTACGAGCAGTACTTC
.,TRBJ1-5,.,TRBV18,CASSPQGSNQPQHF,TGTGCCAGCTCACCACAGGGCAGCAATCAGCCCCAGCATTTT
.,TRBJ1-4,.,TRBV5-6,CASSWGFPGREKLFF,TGTGCCAGCAGCTGGGGGTTCCCCGGGAGAGAAAAACTGTTTTTT
.,TRBJ1-2,.,TRBV6-8,CANNSYGYTF,TGTGCCAACAACAGCTATGGCTACACCTTC
.,TRBJ2-2,once,TRBV5-1,CASSRGASGYTGELFF,TGCGCCAGCAGCCGGGGGGCTAGTGGTTACACCGGGGAGCTGTTTTTT
TRBD1,TRBJ2-5,.,TRBV18,CASSPLRTGGVETQYF,TGTGCCAGCTCACCTCTTCGGACAGGGGGGGTGGAGACCCAGTACTTC
TRBD2,TRBJ2-1,.,TRBV27,CASSFRGTSGDGRNEQFF,TGTGCCAGCAGTTTCCGGGGTACTAGCGGGGATGGCCGCAATGAGCAGTTCTTC
TRBD1,TRBJ2-7,.,TRBV5-4,CASSGGPGTGAYEQYF,TGTGCCAGCAGCGGGGGTCCCGGGACAGGGGCCTACGAGCAGTACTTC
.,TRBJ1-4,.,TRBV30,CAWSVRIDSNSLGEKLFF,TGTGCCTGGAGTGTAAGGATCGACAGCAACTCCCTAGGGGAAAAACTGTTTTTT
.,TRBJ2-5,.,TRBV7-8,CASSSDAPSGTQYF,TGTGCCAGCAGCTCCGACGCTCCTTCGGGGACCCAGTACTTC
TRBD1,TRBJ1-2,.,TRBV2,CASRRDREGYTF,TGTGCCAGCAGACGGGACAGGGAAGGCTACACCTTC
.,TRBJ1-2,.,TRBV5-1,CASSRKIGQNYGYTF,TGCGCCAGCAGCCGTAAAATCGGACAAAACTATGGCTACACCTTC
.,TRBJ2-1,few,TRBV5-4,CASSFNSEARNEQFF,TGTGCCAGCAGCTTTAACAGTGAAGCGCGGAATGAGCAGTTCTTC